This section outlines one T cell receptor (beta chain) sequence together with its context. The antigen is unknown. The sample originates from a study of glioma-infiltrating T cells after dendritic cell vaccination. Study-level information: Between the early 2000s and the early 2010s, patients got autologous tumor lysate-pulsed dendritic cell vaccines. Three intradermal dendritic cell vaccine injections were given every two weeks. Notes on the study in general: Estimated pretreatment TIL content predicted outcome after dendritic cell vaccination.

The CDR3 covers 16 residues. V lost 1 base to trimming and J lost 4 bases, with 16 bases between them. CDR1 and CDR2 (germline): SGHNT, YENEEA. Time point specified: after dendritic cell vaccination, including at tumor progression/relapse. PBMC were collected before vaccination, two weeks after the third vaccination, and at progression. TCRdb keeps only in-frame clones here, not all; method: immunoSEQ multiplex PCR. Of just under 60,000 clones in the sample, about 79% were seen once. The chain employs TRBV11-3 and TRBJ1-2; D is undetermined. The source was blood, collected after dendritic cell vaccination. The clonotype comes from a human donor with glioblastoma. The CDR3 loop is CASSLGIFRRAYGYTF. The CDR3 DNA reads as TGTGCCAGCAGCTTAGGCATATTTAGGCGGGCCTATGGCTACACCTTC.